Sequencing of this TCR beta chain was carried out in a study of cytomegalovirus exposure and HLA in healthy donors. Study-wide points: Analyses of presence/absence relied on an assumption of roughly uniform sequencing depth across donors. Earlier analysis found most TCR beta V segments productive about 87% or about 30% of the time.

Amplification used 60 Vbeta primers and 13 Jbeta primers. The method was immunoSEQ multiplex PCR; TCRdb's version includes in-frame clones alone and lacks a portion of them. The data show under 200,000 clones, with around 88% seen just once and nearly 2% held by the top ten. The V gene's germline CDR1 is SGHKS and CDR2 YYEKEE (reference sequence). The CDR3 totals 16 residues. The trim removed 4 bases at V and 2 bases at J, leaving 5 bases unmatched. In regard to this clone: Its antigen is still unknown.

Though nominally healthy at sampling, donors likely had unrecorded immune exposures. The sequenced sample was PBMCs. The chain uses TRBV5-5 and TRBJ2-1, with TRBD2 matching 11 bases. This clonotype was obtained from a woman aged 18-29 years in good health and CMV-seronegative. This CDR3 is CASSQIAGGTYNEQFF. CDR3 nucleotide sequence: TGTGCCAGCAGCCAAATAGCGGGGGGGACCTACAATGAGCAGTTCTTC.